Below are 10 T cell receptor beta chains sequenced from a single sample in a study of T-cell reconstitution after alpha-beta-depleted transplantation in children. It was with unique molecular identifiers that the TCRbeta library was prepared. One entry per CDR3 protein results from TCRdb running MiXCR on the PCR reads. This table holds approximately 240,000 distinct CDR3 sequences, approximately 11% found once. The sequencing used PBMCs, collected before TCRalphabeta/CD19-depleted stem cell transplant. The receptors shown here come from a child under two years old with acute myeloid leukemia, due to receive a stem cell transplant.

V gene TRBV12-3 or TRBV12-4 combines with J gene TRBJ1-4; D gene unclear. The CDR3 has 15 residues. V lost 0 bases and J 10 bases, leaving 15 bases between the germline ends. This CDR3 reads CASSLASPYPVKLFF. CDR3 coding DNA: TGTGCCAGCAGTTTAGCGTCCCCCTATCCGGTAAAACTGTTTTTT.

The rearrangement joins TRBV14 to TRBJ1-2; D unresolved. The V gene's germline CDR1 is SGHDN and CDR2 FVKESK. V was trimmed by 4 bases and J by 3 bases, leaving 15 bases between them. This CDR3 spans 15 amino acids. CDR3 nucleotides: TGTGCCAGCAGCCTACCCGGACCCCGGGACTATGGCTACACCTTC. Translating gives CASSLPGPRDYGYTF.

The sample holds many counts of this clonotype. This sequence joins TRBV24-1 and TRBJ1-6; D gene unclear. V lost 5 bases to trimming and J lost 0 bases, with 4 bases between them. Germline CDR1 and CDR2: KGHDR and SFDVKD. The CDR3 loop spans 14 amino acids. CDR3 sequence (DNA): TGTGCCACCAGTGGGAGCTCCTATAATTCACCCCTCCACTTT. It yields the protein CATSGSSYNSPLHF.

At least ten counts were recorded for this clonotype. CDR3 sequence (DNA): TGTGCCAGCAAAATCCCTACAGGGACTGGGGCCAACGTCCTGACTTTC. This translates into CASKIPTGTGANVLTF. The rearrangement uses TRBV28 and TRBJ2-6, with a tentative D call TRBD1 (6 bases). This CDR3 region has 16 residues. Germline V gene lookup returns CDR1 MDHEN and CDR2 SYDVKM. Trimming stripped 7 bases from V and 2 bases from J, with 15 bases between.

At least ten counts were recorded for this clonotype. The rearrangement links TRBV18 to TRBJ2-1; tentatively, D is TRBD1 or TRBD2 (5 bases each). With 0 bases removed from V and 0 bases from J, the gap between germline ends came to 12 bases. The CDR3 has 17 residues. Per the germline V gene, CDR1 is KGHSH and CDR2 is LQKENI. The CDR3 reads CASSPPPGAFSYNEQFF. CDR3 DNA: TGTGCCAGCTCACCACCTCCCGGGGCTTTCTCCTACAATGAGCAGTTCTTC.

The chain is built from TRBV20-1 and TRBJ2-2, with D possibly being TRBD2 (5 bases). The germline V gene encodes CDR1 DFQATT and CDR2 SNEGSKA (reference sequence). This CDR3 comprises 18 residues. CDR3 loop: CRAQTTGSYFANTGELFF. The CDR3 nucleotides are TGCAGGGCCCAGACTACGGGCAGTTACTTCGCGAACACCGGGGAGCTGTTTTTT.

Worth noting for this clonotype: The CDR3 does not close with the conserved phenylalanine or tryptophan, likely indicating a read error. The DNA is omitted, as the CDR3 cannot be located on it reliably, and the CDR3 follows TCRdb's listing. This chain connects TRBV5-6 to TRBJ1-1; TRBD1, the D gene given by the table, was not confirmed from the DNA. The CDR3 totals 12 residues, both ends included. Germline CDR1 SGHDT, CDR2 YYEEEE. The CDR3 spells CAGTGGGGMTFS.

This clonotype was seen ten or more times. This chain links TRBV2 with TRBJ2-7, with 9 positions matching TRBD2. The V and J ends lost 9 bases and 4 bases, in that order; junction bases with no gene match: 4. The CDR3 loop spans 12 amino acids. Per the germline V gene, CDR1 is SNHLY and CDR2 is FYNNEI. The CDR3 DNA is TGTGCCAGTGGACTAGCGAGGTACGAGCAGTACTTC. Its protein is CASGLARYEQYF.

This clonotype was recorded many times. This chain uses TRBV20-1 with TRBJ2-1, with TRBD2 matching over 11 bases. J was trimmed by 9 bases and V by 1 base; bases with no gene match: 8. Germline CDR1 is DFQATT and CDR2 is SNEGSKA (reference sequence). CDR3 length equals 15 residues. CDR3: CSARVSGRAGTEQFF. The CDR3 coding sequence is TGCAGTGCTAGAGTTAGCGGGAGGGCCGGGACTGAGCAGTTCTTC.

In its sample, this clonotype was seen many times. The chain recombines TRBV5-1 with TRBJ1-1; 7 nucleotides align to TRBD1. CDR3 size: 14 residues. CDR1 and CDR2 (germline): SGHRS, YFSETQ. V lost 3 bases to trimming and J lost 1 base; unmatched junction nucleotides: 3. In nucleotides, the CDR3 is TGCGCCAGCAGCTCAGGGGGGGGGAACACTGAAGCTTTCTTT. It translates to CASSSGGGNTEAFF.